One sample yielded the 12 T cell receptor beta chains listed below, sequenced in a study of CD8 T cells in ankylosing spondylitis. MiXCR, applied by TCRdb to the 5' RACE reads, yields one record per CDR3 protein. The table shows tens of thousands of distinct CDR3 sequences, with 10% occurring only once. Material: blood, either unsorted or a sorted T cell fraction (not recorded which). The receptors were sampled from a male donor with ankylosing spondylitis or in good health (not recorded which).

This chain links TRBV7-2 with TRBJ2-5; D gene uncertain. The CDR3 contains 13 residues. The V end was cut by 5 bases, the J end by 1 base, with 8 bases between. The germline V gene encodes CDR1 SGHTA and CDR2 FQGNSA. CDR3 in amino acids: CASSPDSQETQYF. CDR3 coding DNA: TGTGCCAGCAGCCCAGACTCCCAAGAGACCCAGTACTTC.

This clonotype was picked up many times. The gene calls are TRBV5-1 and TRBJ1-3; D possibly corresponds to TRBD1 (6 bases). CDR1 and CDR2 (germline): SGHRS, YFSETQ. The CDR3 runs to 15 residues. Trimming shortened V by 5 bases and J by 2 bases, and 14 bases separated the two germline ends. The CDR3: CASRTGQTPGNTIYF. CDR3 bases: TGCGCCAGCAGAACCGGACAGACGCCTGGAAACACCATATATTTT.

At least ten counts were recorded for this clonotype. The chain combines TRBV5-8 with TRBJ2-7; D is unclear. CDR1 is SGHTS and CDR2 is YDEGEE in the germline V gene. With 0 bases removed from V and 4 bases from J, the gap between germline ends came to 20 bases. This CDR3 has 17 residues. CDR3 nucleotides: TGTGCCAGCAGCTTGGCTCAAGGCGGCCGGAGAAGGTACGAGCAGTACTTC. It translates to CASSLAQGGRRRYEQYF.

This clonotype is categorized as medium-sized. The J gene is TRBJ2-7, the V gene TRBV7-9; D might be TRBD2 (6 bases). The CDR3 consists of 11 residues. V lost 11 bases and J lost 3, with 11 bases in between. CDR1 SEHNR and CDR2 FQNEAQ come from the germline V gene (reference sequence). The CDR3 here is CAVLGGYEQYF. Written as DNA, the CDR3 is TGTGCCGTCCTGGGGGGCTACGAGCAGTACTTC.

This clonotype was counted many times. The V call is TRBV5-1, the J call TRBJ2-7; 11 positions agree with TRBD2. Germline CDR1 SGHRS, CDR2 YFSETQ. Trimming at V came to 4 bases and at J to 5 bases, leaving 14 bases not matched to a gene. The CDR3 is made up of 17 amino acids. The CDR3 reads CASSRAPSGRSGDEQYF. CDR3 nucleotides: TGCGCCAGCAGCCGTGCTCCTAGCGGGAGGTCGGGAGACGAGCAGTACTTC.

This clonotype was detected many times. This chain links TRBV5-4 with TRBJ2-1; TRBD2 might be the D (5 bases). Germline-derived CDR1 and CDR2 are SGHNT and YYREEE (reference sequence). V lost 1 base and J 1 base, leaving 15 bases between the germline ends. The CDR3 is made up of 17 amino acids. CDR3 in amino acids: CASSLLAGRGSYNEQFF. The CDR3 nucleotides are TGTGCCAGCAGCTTGTTGGCGGGTCGGGGATCCTACAATGAGCAGTTCTTC.

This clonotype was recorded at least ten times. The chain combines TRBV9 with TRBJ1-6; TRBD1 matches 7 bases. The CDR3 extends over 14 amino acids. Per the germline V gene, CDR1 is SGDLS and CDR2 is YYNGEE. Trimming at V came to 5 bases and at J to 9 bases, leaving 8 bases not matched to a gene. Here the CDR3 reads CASSPTGAGSPLHF. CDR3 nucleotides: TGTGCCAGCAGTCCAACAGGGGCGGGTTCACCCCTCCACTTT.

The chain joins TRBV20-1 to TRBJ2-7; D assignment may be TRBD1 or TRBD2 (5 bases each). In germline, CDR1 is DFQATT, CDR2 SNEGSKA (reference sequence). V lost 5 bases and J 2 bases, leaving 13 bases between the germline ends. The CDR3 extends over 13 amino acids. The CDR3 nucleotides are TGCAGTGCTCAACCCCGGGGCCCCTACGAGCAGTACTTC. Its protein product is CSAQPRGPYEQYF.

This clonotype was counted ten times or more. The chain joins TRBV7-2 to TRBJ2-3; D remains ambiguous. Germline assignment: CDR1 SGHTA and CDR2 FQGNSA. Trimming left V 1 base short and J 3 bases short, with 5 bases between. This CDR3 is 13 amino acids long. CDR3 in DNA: TGTGCCAGCAGCTTAGTCGTAACAGATACGCAGTATTTT. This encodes CASSLVVTDTQYF.

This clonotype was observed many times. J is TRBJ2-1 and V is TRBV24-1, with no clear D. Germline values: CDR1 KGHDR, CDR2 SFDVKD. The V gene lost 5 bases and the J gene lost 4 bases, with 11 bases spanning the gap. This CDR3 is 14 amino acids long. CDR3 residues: CATSGADPYNEQFF. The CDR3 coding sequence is TGTGCCACCAGTGGGGCGGACCCTTACAATGAGCAGTTCTTC.

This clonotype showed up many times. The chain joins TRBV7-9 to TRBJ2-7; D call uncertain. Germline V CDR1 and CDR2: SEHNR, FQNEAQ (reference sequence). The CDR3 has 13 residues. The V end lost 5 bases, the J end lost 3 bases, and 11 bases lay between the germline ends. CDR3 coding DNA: TGTGCCAGCAGCCAGACTCAGGACTACGAGCAGTACTTC. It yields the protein CASSQTQDYEQYF.

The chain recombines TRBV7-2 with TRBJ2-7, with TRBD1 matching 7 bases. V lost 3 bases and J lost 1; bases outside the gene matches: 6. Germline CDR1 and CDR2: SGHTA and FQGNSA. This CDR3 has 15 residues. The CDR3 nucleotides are TGTGCCAGCAGCTTTGGACAGGTCCTATCCTACGAGCAGTACTTC. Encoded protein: CASSFGQVLSYEQYF.